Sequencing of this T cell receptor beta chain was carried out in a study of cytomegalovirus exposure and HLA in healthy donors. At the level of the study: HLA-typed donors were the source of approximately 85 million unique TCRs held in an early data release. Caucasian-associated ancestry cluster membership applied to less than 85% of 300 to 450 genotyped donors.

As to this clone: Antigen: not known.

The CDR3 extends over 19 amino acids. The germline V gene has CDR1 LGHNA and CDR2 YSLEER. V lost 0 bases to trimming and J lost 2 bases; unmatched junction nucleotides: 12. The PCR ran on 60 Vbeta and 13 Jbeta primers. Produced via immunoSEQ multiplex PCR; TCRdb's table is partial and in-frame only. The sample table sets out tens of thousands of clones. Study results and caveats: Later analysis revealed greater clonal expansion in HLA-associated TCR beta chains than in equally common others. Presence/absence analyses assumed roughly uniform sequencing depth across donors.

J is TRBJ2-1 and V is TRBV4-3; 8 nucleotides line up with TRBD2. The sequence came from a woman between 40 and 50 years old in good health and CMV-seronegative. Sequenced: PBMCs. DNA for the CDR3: TGCGCCAGCAGCCAAGAAGGATCAGGACTAGCCCTCGCCTACAATGAGCAGTTCTTC. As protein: CASSQEGSGLALAYNEQFF.